The T cell receptor beta chain under discussion was sequenced for a study of shared clonotypes between healthy human individuals. Concerning this clone: Antigen unknown.

TCRdb's copy holds only in-frame clones and misses some; the assay was immunoSEQ multiplex PCR. The data contain around 940,000 clones, approximately 76% of them singletons. The CDR3 runs to 15 residues. Germline CDR1 reads MDHEN; CDR2 reads SYDVKM. Unmatched junction bases numbered 9, after V lost 9 bases and J lost 2 bases. CD4+ cells were split into CD45RA+ naive and CD45RA-negative memory subsets. The study, taken as a whole, reports: It was the non-shared clonotypes that had lower generation probabilities than clonotypes shared by all four donors.

This rearrangement joins TRBV28 to TRBJ1-3, with 8 bases matching TRBD1. The origin of this receptor is a man between 18 and 29 years old in good health. Sample: memory CD4+ T cells sorted from blood. Subset of the sample: CD45RA-negative fraction. CDR3 residues: CASLAQGAAGNTIYF. For the CDR3, the DNA is TGTGCCAGTCTCGCCCAGGGGGCAGCTGGAAACACCATATATTTT. Filled out from reference TRBV28 and TRBJ1-3, the complete variable domain reads DVKVTQSSRYLVKRTGEKVFLECVQDMDHENMFWYRQDPGLGLRLIYFSYDVKMKEKGDIPEGYSVSREKKERFSLILESASTNQTSMYLCASLAQGAAGNTIYFGEGSWLTVV.